This record concerns one TCR beta chain sequence. Its specificity is unknown. This entry comes from a study of cytomegalovirus exposure and HLA in healthy donors. Study-level results: In vitro data verified three CMV-associated chains as specific for CMV antigens.

Profiling relied on immunoSEQ multiplex PCR, and the TCRdb table lists in-frame clones only, not all of them. The table records about 110,000 clones, roughly 95% of them present only once. Germline assignment: CDR1 MGHRA and CDR2 YSYEKL. Trimming cost V 6 bases and J 0 bases, with 13 bases left between them. CDR3 length: 15 amino acids. This rearrangement joins TRBV4-1 to TRBJ2-3, with D unresolved. The receptor was derived from a woman younger than 30 in good health and CMV-seronegative. The sample taken for sequencing was PBMCs. In DNA form, the CDR3 reads TGCGCCAGCAGACTGGTGATTAGCAGCACAGATACGCAGTATTTT. Translation gives CASRLVISSTDTQYF.